This TCR beta chain was identified during a study of T-cell reconstitution after alpha-beta-depleted transplantation in children. V was pared by 2 bases and J by 4 bases, with 14 bases between. Germline CDR1 and CDR2: MNHEY and SVGAGI. The CDR3 totals 15 residues. The library targeted TCRbeta and was prepared with unique molecular identifiers. TCRdb ran MiXCR on the PCR reads and lists one entry per CDR3 protein. The repertoire consists of 300,000 to 400,000 distinct CDR3 sequences, with roughly 17% occurring once and the leading ten covering approximately 44%. General study points: Where alpha-beta T cells came from about two months after transplant was reportedly several hundred expanded graft clones. Among T cells one year after transplant, newly produced cells accounted for most counts and diversity. Several patients had high TCRbeta diversity at day 60; it came from surviving recipient T cells and thymic progenitors.

This clonotype appeared a few times. What it binds is not known. The chain carries TRBV6-5 and TRBJ2-5; maybe TRBD2 (6 bases). This specimen was PBMCs, mostly from graft donor cells, taken 360 days after TCRalphabeta/CD19-depleted stem cell transplant. This receptor was taken from a male patient aged 2 to 10 who had a stem cell transplant for acute lymphoblastic leukemia, so the T cells may come from the graft donor. The CDR3 loop is CASSYGGRSPETQYF. The CDR3 nucleotides read TGTGCCAGCAGTTACGGTGGGAGGTCCCCAGAGACCCAGTACTTC.